This TCR beta chain comes out of a study of T-cell reconstitution after alpha-beta-depleted transplantation in children. This clonotype was seen at least ten times. Its antigen is as yet unknown. Study-level results: At one year after transplant, newly produced T cells mostly accounted for T-cell counts and diversity. By about two months after transplant, alpha-beta T cells reportedly arose from several hundred graft clones that had expanded.

Germline V gene sequence: CDR1 DFQATT, CDR2 SNEGSKA (reference sequence). V was shortened by 5 bases and J by 4 bases, with 6 bases between the two germline ends. This CDR3 has 11 residues. The library targeted TCRbeta and was prepared with unique molecular identifiers. TCRdb analysed the PCR reads with MiXCR anew, one entry per CDR3 protein. The repertoire has a few hundred thousand distinct CDR3 sequences, about 9.4% of them found once; the top ten carry less than 9%. The sequences come from PBMCs, collected before TCRalphabeta/CD19-depleted stem cell transplant. V usage is TRBV20-1 and J usage is TRBJ2-1; no definite D call. This TCR was recovered from a boy younger than two with acute myeloid leukemia, due to receive a stem cell transplant. Written as DNA, the CDR3 is TGCAGTGCTGACCTTTACAATGAGCAGTTCTTC. Its translation: CSADLYNEQFF.